The next 26 T cell receptor beta chains were all read from a single sample in a study of shared clonotypes between healthy human individuals. The repertoire was sequenced with immunoSEQ multiplex PCR; TCRdb's copy has only in-frame clones and lacks some. The table records some 500,000 clones, more than 95% of them present only once. The sequenced material came from naive CD4+ T cells sorted from blood. Subset: CD45RA+ positively selected. Receptors were obtained from a woman between 25 and 40 years old in good health.

This chain joins TRBV9 and TRBJ1-2, with 12 positions matching TRBD1. With 2 bases clipped from V and 4 bases from J, the junction kept 6 bases outside the gene matches. Per the germline V gene, CDR1 is SGDLS and CDR2 is YYNGEE. The CDR3 runs 16 residues. The CDR3 coding sequence is TGTGCCAGCAGCGTCCGGGACAGGGGGCAGTTCTATGGCTACACCTTC. Protein sequence: CASSVRDRGQFYGYTF.

The DNA of the CDR3 is TGTGCCAGCAGGGAGGACAGGAGGGATGTGAACACTGAAGCTTTCTTT. Amino acids: CASREDRRDVNTEAFF. J is TRBJ1-1 and V is TRBV28; TRBD1 matches at 7 bases. The CDR3 runs 16 residues. Germline V gives CDR1 MDHEN, CDR2 SYDVKM. V gave up 6 bases and J gave up 0 bases; unmatched junction bases: 10.

A note on this clone: Other DNA sequences in the sample encode the same CDR3. This chain joins TRBV19 and TRBJ1-1; tentative D call: TRBD1 (5 bases). This CDR3 region has 13 residues. Germline V gene sequence: CDR1 LNHDA, CDR2 SQIVND (reference sequence). Trimming removed 7 bases from V and 3 bases from J, with 12 bases in between. DNA of the CDR3: TGTGCCAGTATCGCCCAGGGATACACTGAAGCTTTCTTT. Translating it yields CASIAQGYTEAFF.

Notes on this clone: The sample has other DNA sequences that encode this CDR3 too. The V and J genes are TRBV30 and TRBJ2-7; 10 bases are shared with TRBD2. Germline assignment: CDR1 GTSNPN and CDR2 SVGIG (reference sequence). Losses at the gene ends were 5 bases for V and 3 bases for J; bases not matched to a gene: 1. This CDR3 is built from 12 residues. CDR3 sequence: CAWSSGSYEQYF. The DNA of the CDR3 is TGTGCCTGGTCTAGCGGGAGCTACGAGCAGTACTTC.

The chain recombines TRBV11-2 with TRBJ2-3; no reliable D call. V lost 4 bases and J lost 0, with 14 bases in between. Germline CDR1 and CDR2: SGHAT and FQNNGV. This CDR3 contains 16 residues. Here the CDR3 reads CASSSLRHGSTDTQYF. CDR3 bases: TGTGCCAGCAGCTCTCTACGACACGGGAGCACAGATACGCAGTATTTT.

V gene TRBV6-5 combines with J gene TRBJ2-7; 10 bases agree with TRBD2. Germline CDR1 MNHEY, CDR2 SVGAGI. The V and J ends lost 2 bases and 7 bases, in that order; junction bases with no gene match: 8. The CDR3 has 15 residues. The CDR3 DNA reads as TGTGCCAGCAGTTACGGGGGGGGACTAGCGAGTGAGCAGTACTTC. This sequence encodes CASSYGGGLASEQYF.

The chain carries TRBV9 and TRBJ2-2, with 8 bases lining up with TRBD1. The CDR3 runs to 16 residues. V was clipped by 4 bases and J by 7 bases; unmatched bases: 12. The germline V gene has CDR1 SGDLS and CDR2 YYNGEE. The CDR3 loop is CASSLPAGGLVGELFF. CDR3 sequence (DNA): TGTGCCAGCAGCCTCCCGGCAGGGGGCTTGGTCGGGGAGCTGTTTTTT.

The gene calls are TRBV5-1 and TRBJ1-2; 7 bases fit TRBD1. The V and J ends lost 4 bases and 8 bases, in that order; junction bases with no gene match: 11. The CDR3 consists of 14 residues. Germline V gene sequence: CDR1 SGHRS, CDR2 YFSETQ. CDR3 sequence reads: CASSAPWDSSGYTF. The CDR3 DNA follows: TGCGCCAGCAGCGCGCCCTGGGACAGCAGCGGCTACACCTTC.

The CDR3 loop reads CAWSVWRVAGGSRYNEQFF. The CDR3 nucleotides are TGTGCCTGGAGTGTATGGAGAGTAGCGGGAGGGTCAAGGTACAATGAGCAGTTCTTC. The chain has TRBV30 and TRBJ2-1; 11 bases agree with TRBD2. Germline CDR1 is GTSNPN and CDR2 is SVGIG (reference sequence). CDR3 length: 19 residues. The junction had 14 bases not matched to a gene; V was cut back by 0 bases and J by 4 bases.

Of note for this clone: Other nucleotide sequences from this sample produce the same CDR3. The V gene is TRBV27, the J gene TRBJ2-7; D may be TRBD1 (5 bases). The V gene lost 6 bases and the J gene lost 0 bases, with 9 bases spanning the gap. This CDR3 spans 13 amino acids. Germline assignment: CDR1 MNHEY and CDR2 SMNVEV (reference sequence). CDR3 in DNA: TGTGCCAGCAGCCGACAGAGCTCCTACGAGCAGTACTTC. This gives the protein CASSRQSSYEQYF.

This clone was seen just once. The V and J genes are TRBV5-1 and TRBJ2-3; 8 positions agree with TRBD2. Germline CDR1 SGHRS, CDR2 YFSETQ. This CDR3 has 19 residues. The V segment lost 0 bases and the J segment 1 base; nucleotides outside the gene matches: 13. The CDR3 coding sequence is TGCGCCAGCAGCTTGGCAGTAGCGGGAAAGGGGGGGCGCACAGATACGCAGTATTTT. Its translation: CASSLAVAGKGGRTDTQYF.

This chain uses TRBV2 with TRBJ2-3; no clear D gene. Trimming removed 6 bases from V and 2 bases from J, with 9 bases in between. Germline CDR1 SNHLY, CDR2 FYNNEI. This CDR3 contains 13 residues. The CDR3 bases are TGTGCCAGCAGCCGGCCTGTCACAGATACGCAGTATTTT. Protein product: CASSRPVTDTQYF.

In nucleotides, the CDR3 is TGTGCCAGCAGCCGGACTACAAAAGAGACCCAGTACTTC. Translated: CASSRTTKETQYF. The genes are TRBV11-2 and TRBJ2-5; D may be TRBD2 (6 bases). Germline CDR1 is SGHAT and CDR2 is FQNNGV. Trimming cost V 5 bases and J 3 bases, with 10 bases left between them. This CDR3 has 13 residues.

V is TRBV6-5 and J is TRBJ2-7; the D gene is possibly TRBD1 (7 bases). CDR3 size: 14 residues. Deletions cut 6 bases from V and 0 bases from J, with 12 bases between. Germline loops: CDR1 MNHEY, CDR2 SVGAGI. CDR3 in DNA: TGTGCCAGCAGCCCCAGGGGGGACTCCTACGAGCAGTACTTC. This translates into CASSPRGDSYEQYF.

V is TRBV15 and J is TRBJ1-4; D is uncertain. This CDR3 is built from 15 residues. Germline V gene data show CDR1 as LNHNV and CDR2 as YYDKDF (reference sequence). Trimming left V 4 bases short and J 8 bases short, with 17 bases between. CDR3 region: CATSKNLFASEKLFF. CDR3 nucleotide sequence: TGTGCCACCAGCAAGAATTTATTCGCTAGCGAAAAACTGTTTTTT.

The rearrangement links TRBV19 to TRBJ2-1, with 7 bases identical to TRBD2. Germline V gene lookup returns CDR1 LNHDA and CDR2 SQIVND (reference sequence). Trimming took 5 bases from V and 9 from J; bases not matched to a gene: 7. This CDR3 region has 13 residues. This CDR3 reads CASSRGVVSEQFF. CDR3 bases: TGTGCCAGTAGTCGGGGGGTGGTCTCTGAGCAGTTCTTC.

The V and J genes are TRBV6-1 and TRBJ2-7, with 9 bases that match TRBD2. CDR1 and CDR2 (germline): MNHNS, SASEGT. Germline trimming cut 1 base from V and 1 base from J; bases unmatched to any gene: 5. The CDR3 consists of 16 residues. The CDR3 here is CASSEGPSGASYEQYF. The CDR3 region has the DNA TGTGCCAGCAGTGAAGGTCCTAGCGGGGCATCCTACGAGCAGTACTTC.

Only one count was recorded for this clone. The chain is built from TRBV5-1 and TRBJ2-5, with TRBD2 matching 9 bases. V lost 0 bases to trimming and J lost 13 bases; unmatched junction nucleotides: 13. In germline, CDR1 is SGHRS, CDR2 YFSETQ. The CDR3 covers 15 residues. This CDR3 is CASSLVPGLASNWYF. In nucleotides, the CDR3 is TGCGCCAGCAGCTTGGTACCGGGACTAGCCTCCAATTGGTACTTC.

The V and J genes are TRBV6-1 and TRBJ1-3; D uncertain. V was shortened by 8 bases and J by 0 bases, with 11 bases between the two germline ends. This CDR3 region has 14 residues. From germline, CDR1 is MNHNS and CDR2 SASEGT. The CDR3 loop reads CASSSRISGNTIYF. DNA for the CDR3: TGTGCCAGCTCATCAAGGATCTCTGGAAACACCATATATTTT.

The V call is TRBV7-3, the J call TRBJ1-1; D perhaps matches TRBD1 (5 bases). This CDR3 is built from 14 residues. The V and J ends lost 3 bases and 4 bases respectively, with 12 bases between them. Germline V lookup: CDR1 SGHTA, CDR2 FQGTGA. The CDR3 is CASSFGTSGTEAFF. The CDR3 coding sequence is TGTGCCAGCAGCTTCGGGACGTCCGGCACTGAAGCTTTCTTT.

The V call is TRBV28, the J call TRBJ2-7; D uncertain. CDR1 and CDR2 (germline): MDHEN, SYDVKM. This CDR3 is built from 14 residues. V lost 3 bases and J 3 bases, leaving 12 bases between the germline ends. In nucleotides, the CDR3 is TGTGCCAGCAGTTTGGCTCAGCCTGGCTACGAGCAGTACTTC. This gives the protein CASSLAQPGYEQYF. The full variable domain, in which reference TRBV28 and TRBJ2-7 provide the parts outside the CDR3, is DVKVTQSSRYLVKRTGEKVFLECVQDMDHENMFWYRQDPGLGLRLIYFSYDVKMKEKGDIPEGYSVSREKKERFSLILESASTNQTSMYLCASSLAQPGYEQYFGPGTRLTVT.

The genes are TRBV30 and TRBJ1-6; TRBD1 matches at 7 bases. The CDR3 has 14 residues. Unmatched junction bases numbered 8, after V lost 2 bases and J lost 10 bases. Germline lookup yields CDR1 GTSNPN and CDR2 SVGIG (reference sequence). The DNA for the CDR3 is TGTGCCTGGAGTAGGGGGACAGAGGGGTCACCCCTCCACTTT. Translation: CAWSRGTEGSPLHF.

This rearrangement joins TRBV4-2 to TRBJ2-2; 7 nucleotides match TRBD2. From germline, CDR1 is LGHNA and CDR2 YNFKEQ. CDR3 size: 16 residues. Germline trimming cut 0 bases from V and 1 base from J; bases unmatched to any gene: 2. The CDR3 region has the DNA TGTGCCAGCAGCCAAGAAATAGCGGGGAACACCGGGGAGCTGTTTTTT. It is translated as CASSQEIAGNTGELFF.

This chain joins TRBV28 and TRBJ2-7; the D call may be TRBD1 or TRBD2 (6 bases each). V lost 3 bases to trimming and J lost 2 bases, with 11 bases between them. Germline V gene lookup returns CDR1 MDHEN and CDR2 SYDVKM. This CDR3 is 14 amino acids long. CDR3 amino acids: CASSFEGGPYEQYF. Here the CDR3 DNA reads TGTGCCAGCAGTTTCGAGGGGGGTCCCTACGAGCAGTACTTC.

The chain carries TRBV6-4 and TRBJ2-2; tentatively, D is TRBD1 (6 bases). Germline CDR1 and CDR2: MRHNA and SNTAGT. The CDR3 runs to 14 residues. V shed 4 bases and J shed 0 bases, with 6 bases lying between them. The CDR3 spells CASSGQANTGELFF. Here the CDR3 DNA reads TGTGCCAGCAGTGGACAGGCGAACACCGGGGAGCTGTTTTTT.

The chain is built from TRBV6-5 and TRBJ2-5; 9 bases match TRBD1. The germline CDR1 and CDR2 sequences are MNHEY and SVGAGI. V lost 6 bases and J lost 2; bases outside the gene matches: 4. The length of the CDR3 is 14 residues. The CDR3 DNA reads TGTGCCAGCAGCCCAGGACAGGGGCAAGAGACCCAGTACTTC. Its protein product is CASSPGQGQETQYF.